This passage covers 24 T cell receptor beta chains from one sample sequenced in a study of blood T cell repertoires in COVID-19. Using immunoSEQ multiplex PCR, the repertoire was profiled, and TCRdb retains in-frame clones only, with some absent. The profile shows about 280,000 clones, approximately 86% of them singletons. The sample consisted of peripheral blood. The receptors derive from a woman in her 70s with COVID-19, enrolled during active disease.

This chain uses TRBV27 with TRBJ2-7; D not resolved. The length of the CDR3 is 13 residues. V lost 5 bases to trimming and J lost 4 bases, with 12 bases between them. CDR1 is MNHEY and CDR2 is SMNVEV in the germline V gene (reference sequence). The CDR3 is CASSPSGRYEQYF. The CDR3 bases are TGTGCCAGCAGTCCCTCGGGTCGGTACGAGCAGTACTTC.

The J gene is TRBJ1-5, the V gene TRBV10-3, with D unresolved. Trimming stripped 6 bases from V and 5 bases from J, with 11 bases between. Germline-derived CDR1 and CDR2 are ENHRY and SYGVKD. The CDR3 extends over 13 amino acids. CDR3 nucleotide sequence: TGTGCCATCAGGCCGGACGGGGATCAGCCCCAGCATTTT. Translating gives CAIRPDGDQPQHF.

This clone was detected once. The chain carries TRBV6-5 and TRBJ1-2, with TRBD1 identical over 8 bases. With V trimmed by 0 bases and J by 6 bases, 9 bases remained unmatched. The germline V gene encodes CDR1 MNHEY and CDR2 SVGAGI. The CDR3 is 16 residues long. CDR3 nucleotides: TGTGCCAGCAGTTACTCCCGGACAGGGAGGGTCCATGGCTACACCTTC. Its protein product is CASSYSRTGRVHGYTF.

This clone was observed once. The rearrangement uses TRBV19 and TRBJ2-2, with a possible D match to TRBD2 (5 bases). Germline CDR1 is LNHDA and CDR2 is SQIVND (reference sequence). Trimming removed 3 bases at V and 7 bases at J, with 12 bases between. CDR3 length: 14 amino acids. CDR3 bases: TGTGCCAGTAGTATGACCACCCGGGGCGGGGAGCTGTTTTTT. It is translated as CASSMTTRGGELFF.

This chain connects TRBV4-3 to TRBJ1-1; unclear D gene. Germline CDR1 reads LGHNA; CDR2 reads YSLEER. The CDR3 spans 14 residues. The V gene lost 1 base and the J gene lost 5 bases, with 11 bases spanning the gap. The DNA for the CDR3 is TGCGCCAGCAGCCAAGTTATTACGGGAACTGAAGCTTTCTTT. Encoded protein: CASSQVITGTEAFF.

The rearrangement joins TRBV19 to TRBJ2-7; possibly TRBD1 for D (6 bases). The CDR3 length is 17 residues. Trimming pared 6 bases from V and 0 bases from J, leaving 21 bases between. The germline V gene encodes CDR1 LNHDA and CDR2 SQIVND (reference sequence). The CDR3 loop is CASSSGTSKLGSYEQYF. Here the CDR3 DNA reads TGTGCCAGTAGCTCCGGGACATCCAAGCTGGGCTCCTACGAGCAGTACTTC.

The chain couples TRBV7-2 to TRBJ1-6, with a weak D call TRBD1 (5 bases). V lost 3 bases and J lost 10, with 10 bases in between. This CDR3 has 13 amino acids. Germline V gives CDR1 SGHTA, CDR2 FQGNSA. The CDR3, as DNA: TGTGCCAGCAGCTTCCCAGGGTACTCACCCCTCCACTTT. It translates to CASSFPGYSPLHF.

The rearrangement joins TRBV18 to TRBJ2-2; 9 bases are a match to TRBD1. V shed 6 bases and J 1 base; nucleotides not matched to a gene: 3. This CDR3 has 15 amino acids. The V gene's germline CDR1 is KGHSH and CDR2 LQKENI. The DNA for the CDR3 is TGTGCCAGCTCCCCGACAGGGGGGAACACCGGGGAGCTGTTTTTT. This encodes CASSPTGGNTGELFF.

The chain links TRBV7-8 to TRBJ2-7, with D tentatively TRBD1 (6 bases). Germline-derived CDR1 and CDR2 are SGHVS and FQNEAQ. CDR3 length equals 15 residues. The ends were cut back, 1 base at V and 4 bases at J, with 14 bases in the middle. This chain's CDR3 is CASSLDAGVIYEQYF. The CDR3 DNA reads TGTGCCAGCAGCTTAGACGCAGGGGTGATATACGAGCAGTACTTC.

This sequence joins TRBV6-5 and TRBJ1-1; TRBD1 might be the D (6 bases). This CDR3 contains 13 residues. The germline CDR1 and CDR2 sequences are MNHEY and SVGAGI. The V and J ends lost 10 bases and 4 bases respectively, with 16 bases between them. The CDR3 is CANGFQGTTEAFF. The DNA of the CDR3 is TGTGCCAACGGATTTCAGGGGACCACTGAAGCTTTCTTT.

In its sample, this clone was seen once. The V call is TRBV24-1, the J call TRBJ1-2; D gene unclear. Trimming removed 4 bases at V and 4 bases at J, with 6 bases between. This CDR3 contains 12 residues. Looked up from germline, CDR1 is KGHDR and CDR2 is SFDVKD. CDR3: CATSDEFYGYTF. The DNA of the CDR3 is TGTGCCACCAGTGACGAGTTCTATGGCTACACCTTC.

The J gene is TRBJ1-2, the V gene TRBV20-1; D is ambiguous. The germline V gene encodes CDR1 DFQATT and CDR2 SNEGSKA (reference sequence). With 5 bases removed from V and 8 bases from J, the gap between germline ends came to 6 bases. CDR3 length: 9 amino acids. The chain's CDR3 is CSAPGGYTF. The CDR3 nucleotides are TGCAGTGCTCCGGGGGGCTACACCTTC.

J is TRBJ2-5 and V is TRBV7-2; 14 bases are a match to TRBD2. V shed 4 bases and J 5 bases; nucleotides not matched to a gene: 12. The CDR3 runs to 18 residues. Germline-derived CDR1 and CDR2 are SGHTA and FQGNSA. The CDR3 is CASSWMRLAGGLRETQYF. CDR3 sequence (DNA): TGTGCCAGCAGCTGGATGCGACTAGCGGGGGGGCTTCGGGAGACCCAGTACTTC.

This clone turned up a few times. The chain uses TRBV6-5 and TRBJ1-2; TRBD1 aligns across 12 bases. CDR3 size: 15 residues. V dropped 4 bases and J dropped 7; count of bases not matched to a gene: 7. The germline CDR1 and CDR2 sequences are MNHEY and SVGAGI. CDR3 region: CASSSPGQGASGYTF. CDR3 nucleotide sequence: TGTGCCAGCAGTTCCCCGGGACAGGGGGCATCTGGCTACACCTTC.

The CDR3 DNA reads TGTGCCACCAGTGATTTGGGGCCAGCCGGAAACACCATATATTTT. It is translated as CATSDLGPAGNTIYF. V is TRBV24-1 and J is TRBJ1-3; D not resolved. V was clipped by 0 bases and J by 4 bases, with 9 bases between them. Germline V gene lookup returns CDR1 KGHDR and CDR2 SFDVKD. This CDR3 contains 15 residues.

The chain links TRBV30 to TRBJ2-3, with D uncertain. V lost 0 bases, J lost 2 bases, and 9 bases lay in between. Germline values: CDR1 GTSNPN, CDR2 SVGIG (reference sequence). This CDR3 has 14 amino acids. The CDR3 protein is CAWSVYAATDTQYF. The CDR3, as DNA: TGTGCCTGGAGTGTGTATGCGGCCACAGATACGCAGTATTTT.

The rearrangement joins TRBV4-2 to TRBJ2-3; TRBD2 aligns across 8 bases. There are 15 residues in the CDR3. Losses at the gene ends were 1 base for V and 6 bases for J; bases not matched to a gene: 6. Germline V gene data show CDR1 as LGHNA and CDR2 as YNFKEQ. Written as DNA, the CDR3 is TGTGCCAGCAGCCAAGCAGCGGGGGAGTGGGATACGCAGTATTTT. Residues: CASSQAAGEWDTQYF.

This CDR3 is CASSEYNRQGLAKNIQYF. The CDR3 DNA follows: TGTGCCAGCAGTGAATATAATCGACAGGGGTTAGCCAAAAACATTCAGTACTTC. The chain is built from TRBV25-1 and TRBJ2-4, with 8 positions matching TRBD1. Trimming cost V 0 bases and J 0 bases; bases outside gene matches: 7. Per germline, CDR1 MGHDK and CDR2 SYGVNS. This CDR3 comprises 18 residues.

In its sample, this clone was seen a few times. CDR3 amino acids: CSAAGTAEQYF. The CDR3 coding sequence is TGCAGTGCTGCCGGGACAGCCGAGCAGTACTTC. The gene calls are TRBV20-1 and TRBJ2-7; 7 positions agree with TRBD1. The CDR3 extends over 11 amino acids. V lost 5 bases to trimming and J lost 6 bases; unmatched junction nucleotides: 4. Germline CDR1 is DFQATT and CDR2 is SNEGSKA (reference sequence).

In its sample, this clone was seen a few times. The chain has TRBV27 and TRBJ2-2; D possibly corresponds to TRBD2 (5 bases). CDR3 length equals 15 residues. V lost 5 bases and J 4 bases, leaving 14 bases between the germline ends. Germline values: CDR1 MNHEY, CDR2 SMNVEV (reference sequence). Written as DNA, the CDR3 is TGTGCCAGCAGTCCCCGTATAGCGTCCACCGGGGAGCTGTTTTTT. It translates to CASSPRIASTGELFF.

The chain is built from TRBV28 and TRBJ1-4; no clear D. Per germline, CDR1 MDHEN and CDR2 SYDVKM. This CDR3 has 17 amino acids. V was clipped by 6 bases and J by 0 bases, with 17 bases between them. This CDR3 reads CASSAGIGRATNEKLFF. CDR3 DNA: TGTGCCAGCAGCGCGGGTATAGGGCGTGCAACTAATGAAAAACTGTTTTTT.

This clone was observed a single time. The chain couples TRBV7-3 to TRBJ2-3; 7 bases are a match to TRBD1. Trimming removed 5 bases from V and 4 bases from J; junction bases left unmatched: 6. The germline V gene encodes CDR1 SGHTA and CDR2 FQGTGA. The CDR3 loop spans 14 amino acids. The CDR3 protein is CASSPDRVADTQYF. CDR3 coding DNA: TGTGCCAGCAGCCCCGACAGGGTCGCAGATACGCAGTATTTT. Looking up the rest from reference TRBV7-3 and TRBJ2-3 gives the full variable domain: GAGVSQTPSNKVTEKGKYVELRCDPISGHTALYWYRQSLGQGPEFLIYFQGTGAADDSGLPNDRFFAVRPEGSVSTLKIQRTERGDSAVYLCASSPDRVADTQYFGPGTRLTVL.

The gene calls are TRBV25-1 and TRBJ1-6; TRBD1 matches at 7 bases. The ends lost 8 bases at V and 9 bases at J; junction bases unmatched: 13. The CDR3 is made up of 15 amino acids. CDR1 is MGHDK and CDR2 is SYGVNS in the germline V gene. The CDR3: CASLPKGAWGSPLHF. The CDR3 nucleotides are TGTGCCAGCCTACCCAAGGGGGCTTGGGGTTCACCCCTCCACTTT.

A few counts support this clone. This chain joins TRBV5-1 and TRBJ1-1, with a tentative D call TRBD1 (5 bases). Germline V CDR1 and CDR2: SGHRS, YFSETQ. V lost 0 bases, J lost 3 bases, and 15 bases lay in between. CDR3 size: 16 residues. The CDR3 here is CASSLEGPFGDTEAFF. For the CDR3, the DNA is TGCGCCAGCAGCTTGGAGGGGCCCTTTGGGGACACTGAAGCTTTCTTT.